The 10 T cell receptor beta chains reported below all come from one sample, sequenced in a study of blood T cell repertoires in COVID-19. Using immunoSEQ multiplex PCR, the repertoire was profiled, and TCRdb retains in-frame clones only, with some absent. The profile shows some 240,000 clones, around 84% of them singletons. Sequencing used peripheral blood. The receptors originated from a woman aged 40 to 49 who had recovered from COVID-19.

The chain has TRBV28 and TRBJ1-5, with TRBD1 as a possible D gene (6 bases). The CDR3 contains 17 residues. V lost 6 bases to trimming and J lost 0 bases, with 18 bases between them. The V gene's germline CDR1 is MDHEN and CDR2 SYDVKM. In DNA form, the CDR3 reads TGTGCCAGCAGCCTTAACACAGGGCTCCCTAGCAATCAGCCCCAGCATTTT. This translates into CASSLNTGLPSNQPQHF. Full variable domain (remainder filled in from reference TRBV28 and TRBJ1-5): DVKVTQSSRYLVKRTGEKVFLECVQDMDHENMFWYRQDPGLGLRLIYFSYDVKMKEKGDIPEGYSVSREKKERFSLILESASTNQTSMYLCASSLNTGLPSNQPQHFGDGTRLSIL.

The J gene is TRBJ1-6, the V gene TRBV5-5, with TRBD1 identical over 8 bases. With V trimmed by 0 bases and J by 8 bases, 10 bases remained unmatched. This CDR3 contains 17 residues. In germline, CDR1 is SGHKS, CDR2 YYEKEE (reference sequence). The CDR3 DNA is TGTGCCAGCAGCTTGGGACCAGGGGGCGAGGGTCATTCACCCCTCCACTTT. Translating gives CASSLGPGGEGHSPLHF.

CDR3 nucleotides: TGTGCCAGCAGCTCGTCCGGACAGGGGTTCCGGGAGACCCAGTACTTC. Protein: CASSSSGQGFRETQYF. The rearrangement uses TRBV5-4 and TRBJ2-5, with TRBD1 identical over 9 bases. The CDR3 runs to 16 residues. Looked up from germline, CDR1 is SGHNT and CDR2 is YYREEE (reference sequence). V lost 3 bases and J lost 5; bases outside the gene matches: 11.

About this clone: At one end, the junction sequence differs from germline, possibly due to a read error. V and J are TRBV15 and TRBJ1-5; weak D call: TRBD1 (6 bases). The CDR3 runs 14 residues. Germline-derived CDR1 and CDR2 are LNHNV and YYDKDF (reference sequence). In nucleotides, the CDR3 is TGTGCCACCAGTAGCTATTCCCTGGACAGACCCCATCATTTT. Translation: CATSSYSLDRPHHF.

The chain joins TRBV20-1 to TRBJ1-6; a weak D match, TRBD1 (5 bases). The CDR3 length is 14 residues. Trimming removed 3 bases at V and 9 bases at J, with 15 bases between. Germline V lookup: CDR1 DFQATT, CDR2 SNEGSKA (reference sequence). CDR3 amino acids: CSASPPGGVSPLHF. The CDR3, as DNA: TGCAGTGCTAGTCCCCCGGGGGGGGTTTCACCCCTCCACTTT.

A word on this clone: Other nucleotide sequences from this sample produce the same CDR3. V is TRBV28 and J is TRBJ1-2; D gene ambiguous. The length of the CDR3 is 12 residues. V was pared by 3 bases and J by 5 bases, with 7 bases between. The germline CDR1 and CDR2 sequences are MDHEN and SYDVKM. CDR3 region: CASSLMRYGYTF. DNA of the CDR3: TGTGCCAGCAGTTTGATGCGGTATGGCTACACCTTC.

The genes are TRBV13 and TRBJ2-2, with D maybe TRBD1 (6 bases). The CDR3 extends over 16 amino acids. Trimming removed 6 bases from V and 3 bases from J, with 17 bases in between. Germline loops: CDR1 PRHDT, CDR2 FYEKMQ (reference sequence). The CDR3 loop is CASRQKGEFDTGELFF. Here the CDR3 DNA reads TGTGCCAGCAGACAAAAGGGGGAATTCGACACCGGGGAGCTGTTTTTT.

The chain couples TRBV5-1 to TRBJ1-6; D unresolved. V was shortened by 1 base and J by 7 bases, with 15 bases between the two germline ends. CDR1 is SGHRS and CDR2 is YFSETQ in the germline V gene. This CDR3 spans 16 amino acids. CDR3 amino acids: CASSLRTRGGNSPLHF. CDR3 DNA: TGCGCCAGCAGCTTGAGGACCCGTGGAGGAAATTCACCCCTCCACTTT.

The genes are TRBV12-3 or TRBV12-4 and TRBJ2-2; TRBD1 agrees at 7 bases. The CDR3 contains 13 residues. J was trimmed by 6 bases and V by 10 bases; bases with no gene match: 8. The CDR3 DNA is TGTGCCATGCAACAGGGGAGAGCCGGGGAGCTGTTTTTT. Its translation: CAMQQGRAGELFF.

This sequence joins TRBV5-1 and TRBJ2-2, with 9 positions matching TRBD2. This CDR3 is built from 16 residues. With 4 bases clipped from V and 5 bases from J, the junction kept 9 bases outside the gene matches. Germline CDR1 is SGHRS and CDR2 is YFSETQ. DNA of the CDR3: TGCGCCAGCAGCCCGTCTCCGAGCGGGGGGACCGGGGAGCTGTTTTTT. Protein sequence: CASSPSPSGGTGELFF. Combining the CDR3 with reference TRBV5-1 and TRBJ2-2 gives the whole variable domain KAGVTQTPRYLIKTRGQQVTLSCSPISGHRSVSWYQQTPGQGLQFLFEYFSETQRNKGNFPGRFSGRQFSNSRSEMNVSTLELGDSALYLCASSPSPSGGTGELFFGEGSRLTVL.